The 19 T cell receptor beta chains listed next were all sequenced from one sample in a study of blood T cell repertoires in COVID-19. This table comes from immunoSEQ multiplex PCR, and its TCRdb copy is limited to in-frame clones, with some not included. The repertoire holds roughly 200,000 clones, with about 88% as singletons. The sample comprised peripheral blood. Every receptor here comes from a woman aged 40-49 years who had recovered from COVID-19.

This clone was found many times. The chain recombines TRBV15 with TRBJ2-5, with TRBD2 as a possible D gene (6 bases). V was trimmed by 0 bases and J by 4 bases, leaving 12 bases between them. This CDR3 contains 15 residues. The V gene's germline CDR1 is LNHNV and CDR2 YYDKDF (reference sequence). The CDR3 reads CATSRDKLALETQYF. The CDR3 nucleotides are TGTGCCACCAGCAGAGATAAACTAGCTTTAGAGACCCAGTACTTC.

The chain links TRBV10-2 to TRBJ2-7; D remains ambiguous. Germline CDR1 WSHSY, CDR2 SAAADI. Trimming took off 4 bases at V and 3 bases at J, with 4 bases between the two ends. The CDR3 runs 11 residues. The CDR3 region is CASSGGYEQYF. In DNA, the CDR3 is TGCGCCAGCAGTGGAGGCTACGAGCAGTACTTC.

The chain carries TRBV19 and TRBJ1-1; D remains ambiguous. Per the germline V gene, CDR1 is LNHDA and CDR2 is SQIVND (reference sequence). This CDR3 has 14 residues. V lost 5 bases, J lost 7 bases, and 17 bases lay in between. CDR3 residues: CASSPDYFGDEAFF. As DNA, the CDR3 is TGTGCCAGTAGTCCAGACTACTTCGGGGATGAAGCTTTCTTT.

This chain uses TRBV18 with TRBJ2-5; weak D call: TRBD1 (5 bases). In germline, CDR1 is KGHSH, CDR2 LQKENI. The germline V and J ends were trimmed by 3 bases and 5 bases, with 10 bases remaining between them. The CDR3 covers 13 residues. CDR3 nucleotides: TGTGCCAGCTCACCGCAGGGTTGGGAGACCCAGTACTTC. Translating gives CASSPQGWETQYF.

This chain joins TRBV19 and TRBJ1-4; 8 bases are a match to TRBD1. The CDR3 contains 14 residues. J was trimmed by 5 bases and V by 5 bases; bases with no gene match: 4. The V gene's germline CDR1 is LNHDA and CDR2 SQIVND (reference sequence). The chain's CDR3 is CASSHRGFNEKLFF. The CDR3 bases are TGTGCCAGTAGTCACAGGGGGTTCAATGAAAAACTGTTTTTT.

The J gene is TRBJ1-4, the V gene TRBV19; TRBD1 agrees at 9 bases. Trimming cost V 4 bases and J 8 bases; bases outside gene matches: 8. The CDR3 is 15 amino acids. The germline gives CDR1 LNHDA, CDR2 SQIVND (reference sequence). The CDR3 DNA reads as TGTGCCAGTAGTACTCAAGGGACAGGGAGCGAAAAACTGTTTTTT. It is translated as CASSTQGTGSEKLFF.

The chain has TRBV19 and TRBJ2-4; TRBD2 is a possible D gene (6 bases). V was shortened by 5 bases and J by 11 bases, with 16 bases between the two germline ends. This CDR3 has 13 amino acids. Germline V gene data show CDR1 as LNHDA and CDR2 as SQIVND (reference sequence). The CDR3 loop is CASSRSGSRVQYF. The CDR3 bases are TGTGCCAGTAGTCGCTCCGGGAGCCGGGTTCAGTACTTC.

The rearrangement links TRBV6-5 to TRBJ1-2, with TRBD1 matching over 7 bases. The CDR3 spans 13 residues. J gave up 6 bases and V 8 bases, and 9 bases lay outside the gene matches. CDR1 and CDR2 (germline): MNHEY, SVGAGI. Written as DNA, the CDR3 is TGTGCCAGCGCCTGGGACAGAAGAAATGGCTACACCTTC. It encodes CASAWDRRNGYTF.

V and J are TRBV21-1 and TRBJ1-1; no DNA check was done on the table's D call, TRBD1. TRBV21-1 is reported as a pseudogene. This CDR3 has 15 residues. The CDR3 DNA reads as TGTGCCAGCAGCGGCACCCAAACGATGAACACTGAAGCTTTCTTT. Translated, it gives CASSGTQTMNTEAFF.

This chain joins TRBV29-1 and TRBJ2-1; no reliable D call. Germline V CDR1 and CDR2: SQVTM, ANQGSEA. V lost 4 bases, J lost 8 bases, and 12 bases lay in between. CDR3 length: 12 amino acids. The CDR3 loop reads CSVVRLGDEQFF. The CDR3 DNA reads as TGCAGCGTTGTTCGTCTAGGCGATGAGCAGTTCTTC.

The chain carries TRBV19 and TRBJ2-7; D is uncertain. Between the trimmed V and J ends, which lost 5 bases and 5 bases, there was a span of 19 bases. Germline-derived CDR1 and CDR2 are LNHDA and SQIVND (reference sequence). The CDR3 loop spans 15 amino acids. The CDR3 nucleotides read TGTGCCAGTAGTCCGACCCGGGTCGCCGGCCACGAGCAGTACTTC. Translation gives CASSPTRVAGHEQYF.

The chain joins TRBV7-9 to TRBJ2-7; 8 nucleotides match TRBD2. In germline, CDR1 is SEHNR, CDR2 FQNEAQ (reference sequence). V shed 5 bases, J shed 5 bases, and the junction held 11 bases outside the gene matches. The CDR3 consists of 15 residues. CDR3 sequence reads: CASSPPRAGGDEQYF. CDR3 nucleotides: TGTGCCAGCAGCCCCCCCCGGGCGGGAGGAGACGAGCAGTACTTC.

V gene TRBV29-1 combines with J gene TRBJ2-7; perhaps TRBD2 as D (6 bases). This CDR3 has 18 residues. The germline V gene encodes CDR1 SQVTM and CDR2 ANQGSEA. V was trimmed by 1 base and J by 0 bases, leaving 22 bases between them. The DNA for the CDR3 is TGCAGCGTTGAAGTGCGAGCCGGAGCGGGCCTAAGCTCCTACGAGCAGTACTTC. Translation gives CSVEVRAGAGLSSYEQYF.

This chain connects TRBV5-1 to TRBJ2-7; 10 bases agree with TRBD1. This CDR3 comprises 14 residues. The V gene end was trimmed by 1 base and the J gene end by 3 bases; junction bases not matched to a gene: 1. The germline V gene has CDR1 SGHRS and CDR2 YFSETQ. The CDR3: CASSLRTGGYEQYF. CDR3 nucleotides: TGCGCCAGCAGCTTGCGGACAGGGGGCTACGAGCAGTACTTC.

V is TRBV27 and J is TRBJ2-5; 8 nucleotides match TRBD1. Unmatched junction bases numbered 16, after V lost 4 bases and J lost 3 bases. CDR1 and CDR2 from the germline V gene are MNHEY and SMNVEV (reference sequence). The CDR3 contains 18 residues. CDR3 in amino acids: CASSYHEPGTGGKETQYF. In DNA form, the CDR3 reads TGTGCCAGCAGTTACCACGAGCCCGGGACAGGAGGAAAAGAGACCCAGTACTTC.

The genes are TRBV10-3 and TRBJ2-1; 7 bases fit TRBD2. The junction had 15 bases not matched to a gene; V was cut back by 0 bases and J by 7 bases. Germline lookup yields CDR1 ENHRY and CDR2 SYGVKD. CDR3 length: 18 amino acids. The CDR3 here is CAISESNPLAATTNEQFF. CDR3 sequence (DNA): TGTGCCATCAGTGAGTCTAACCCGCTAGCGGCAACCACAAATGAGCAGTTCTTC.

The chain couples TRBV19 to TRBJ1-1; 9 nucleotides agree with TRBD1. The CDR3 extends over 15 amino acids. Looked up from germline, CDR1 is LNHDA and CDR2 is SQIVND (reference sequence). J was trimmed by 0 bases and V by 8 bases; bases with no gene match: 7. The CDR3 protein is CASRDRERMNTEAFF. As DNA, the CDR3 is TGTGCCAGTCGGGACAGGGAACGGATGAACACTGAAGCTTTCTTT. The whole variable domain, filled in from reference TRBV19 and TRBJ1-1, reads DGGITQSPKYLFRKEGQNVTLSCEQNLNHDAMYWYRQDPGQGLRLIYYSQIVNDFQKGDIAEGYSVSREKKESFPLTVTSAQKNPTAFYLCASRDRERMNTEAFFGQGTRLTVV.

This chain joins TRBV27 and TRBJ2-1, with 9 bases aligning to TRBD2. After removal of 5 bases from V and 7 bases from J, the junction contained 18 bases not matched to a gene. Germline CDR1 is MNHEY and CDR2 is SMNVEV (reference sequence). The CDR3 runs to 18 residues. Here the CDR3 reads CASSRTSVSLGARNEQFF. The CDR3 DNA reads TGTGCCAGCAGTCGGACTAGCGTGTCCCTTGGGGCCCGGAATGAGCAGTTCTTC.

The chain recombines TRBV5-6 with TRBJ1-5; TRBD1 agrees at 10 bases. Germline CDR1 is SGHDT and CDR2 is YYEEEE. CDR3 length equals 16 residues. Unmatched junction bases numbered 6, after V lost 4 bases and J lost 2 bases. The CDR3 nucleotides are TGTGCCAGCAGCCCGGGACAGGGGAAGGGCAATCAGCCCCAGCATTTT. It is translated as CASSPGQGKGNQPQHF.